The 3 T cell receptor beta chains listed next were all sequenced from one sample in a study of blood T cell repertoires in COVID-19. The assay was immunoSEQ multiplex PCR, and TCRdb's table has in-frame clones only and misses some. Altogether approximately 140,000 clones are present, 84% being singletons, with the ten largest covering over 2%. Sequencing was performed on peripheral blood. The receptor source for this set is a man in his 70s with acute or convalescent COVID-19.

The gene calls are TRBV6-1 and TRBJ2-1, with a weak D call TRBD2 (6 bases). V lost 1 base and J 4 bases, leaving 11 bases between the germline ends. The CDR3 extends over 15 amino acids. Germline lookup yields CDR1 MNHNS and CDR2 SASEGT. CDR3: CASSEGTTYYNEQFF. CDR3 nucleotide sequence: TGTGCCAGCAGTGAAGGGACTACCTATTACAATGAGCAGTTCTTC.

CDR3 loop: CASSQASTDTQYF. The CDR3 DNA reads as TGTGCCAGCAGTCAGGCCAGCACAGATACGCAGTATTTT. The chain joins TRBV6-4 to TRBJ2-3; D not resolved. Germline V gene lookup returns CDR1 MRHNA and CDR2 SNTAGT. The CDR3 consists of 13 residues. The ends were cut back, 5 bases at V and 0 bases at J, with 6 bases in the middle.

The rearrangement links TRBV20-1 to TRBJ2-1; D not certain. Trimming shortened V by 3 bases and J by 8 bases, and 8 bases separated the two germline ends. Germline loops: CDR1 DFQATT, CDR2 SNEGSKA (reference sequence). The CDR3 sequence is 11 residues long. CDR3 loop: CSARNNYEQFF. CDR3 DNA: TGCAGTGCTAGGAACAATTATGAGCAGTTCTTC.